One and the same sample provided the 20 T cell receptor beta chains below, sequenced in a study of T cells in Graves' hyperthyroidism and ophthalmopathy. The CDR3 regions of TCR beta were amplified from RNA transcripts. HTBI primers were the set used in a first-round RT-PCR of the TCR CDR3. TCRdb ran MiXCR on the multiplex PCR reads and lists one entry per CDR3 protein. This table holds 300,000 to 450,000 distinct CDR3 sequences, around 15% found once. What was sequenced was blood. The receptors were gathered from a woman in her twenties or thirties with Graves' ophthalmopathy.

This clonotype was detected many times. V gene TRBV28 combines with J gene TRBJ2-7; tentatively, D is TRBD2 (5 bases). V dropped 6 bases and J dropped 9 bases, with 15 bases sitting between them. CDR1 and CDR2 (germline): MDHEN, SYDVKM. The CDR3 loop spans 12 amino acids. As DNA, the CDR3 is TGTGCCAGCAGCCCAGTCGGAGAGGGGCAGTACTTC. The encoded protein is CASSPVGEGQYF.

This clonotype showed up just a few times. The J gene is TRBJ2-7, the V gene TRBV19; TRBD1 matches 8 bases. With 3 bases clipped from V and 3 bases from J, the junction kept 13 bases outside the gene matches. The CDR3 is 17 amino acids. Germline V gene lookup returns CDR1 LNHDA and CDR2 SQIVND (reference sequence). Written as DNA, the CDR3 is TGTGCCAGTAGTATTGTATTTCAGGGACAGGAGAACTACGAGCAGTACTTC. This gives the protein CASSIVFQGQENYEQYF.

This clonotype was seen a handful of times. The chain carries TRBV4-1 and TRBJ2-2, with TRBD2 matching 12 bases. The CDR3 is 17 residues long. J gave up 4 bases and V 3 bases, and 6 bases lay outside the gene matches. Germline V CDR1 and CDR2: MGHRA, YSYEKL. This chain's CDR3 is CASSHPLAGGPTGELFF. The CDR3 DNA sequence: TGCGCCAGCAGCCACCCGCTAGCGGGGGGGCCCACCGGGGAGCTGTTTTTT.

This clonotype came up many times. The gene calls are TRBV27 and TRBJ2-1; no clear D. Germline-derived CDR1 and CDR2 are MNHEY and SMNVEV (reference sequence). The CDR3 is 15 amino acids. Between the trimmed V and J ends, which lost 3 bases and 0 bases, there was a span of 9 bases. CDR3 region: CASSFTVTSYNEQFF. The CDR3 bases are TGTGCCAGCAGTTTTACGGTTACCTCCTACAATGAGCAGTTCTTC.

The rearrangement uses TRBV28 and TRBJ2-6; 14 positions match TRBD2. V shed 6 bases and J 0 bases; nucleotides not matched to a gene: 1. This CDR3 comprises 17 residues. CDR1 MDHEN and CDR2 SYDVKM come from the germline V gene. Written as DNA, the CDR3 is TGTGCCAGCAGGGGACTAGCGGGAGACTCTGGGGCCAACGTCCTGACTTTC. It translates to CASRGLAGDSGANVLTF.

This clonotype was found many times. The rearrangement joins TRBV12-3 or TRBV12-4 to TRBJ1-3, with D unclear. The CDR3 covers 15 residues. Trimming left V 2 bases short and J 0 bases short, with 8 bases between. CDR3 residues: CASSLLSSSGNTIYF. For the CDR3, the DNA is TGTGCCAGCAGTTTACTATCGAGCTCTGGAAACACCATATATTTT.

This clonotype was recorded many times. V and J are TRBV29-1 and TRBJ2-1; 9 bases line up with TRBD1. CDR1 and CDR2 (germline): SQVTM, ANQGSEA. V gave up 2 bases and J gave up 3 bases; unmatched junction bases: 20. This CDR3 region has 20 residues. For the CDR3, the DNA is TGCAGCGTTGAATCGCGACGGGACAGGGTTAGACTAGTGGTCTACAATGAGCAGTTCTTC. Its translation: CSVESRRDRVRLVVYNEQFF.

This clonotype was found many times. CDR3 in amino acids: CASSSSWGSTEAFF. The CDR3 bases are TGTGCCAGCAGCTCATCTTGGGGTTCCACTGAAGCTTTCTTT. J is TRBJ1-1 and V is TRBV14; D is unresolved. V lost 5 bases and J 4 bases, leaving 14 bases between the germline ends. This CDR3 has 14 residues. Germline assignment: CDR1 SGHDN and CDR2 FVKESK.

In its sample, this clonotype was seen many times. This sequence joins TRBV27 and TRBJ1-4; D unresolved. V was pared by 2 bases and J by 8 bases, with 12 bases between. This CDR3 comprises 14 residues. Germline assignment: CDR1 MNHEY and CDR2 SMNVEV (reference sequence). The chain's CDR3 is CASSLGPSREKLFF. For the CDR3, the DNA is TGTGCCAGCAGTTTAGGTCCATCGAGGGAAAAACTGTTTTTT.

This clonotype was counted at least ten times. This chain connects TRBV6-1 to TRBJ1-5; 8 bases match TRBD1. The length of the CDR3 is 15 residues. CDR1 MNHNS and CDR2 SASEGT come from the germline V gene. Trimming cost V 1 base and J 6 bases; bases outside gene matches: 5. CDR3: CASSEETGGIQPQHF. CDR3 coding DNA: TGTGCCAGCAGTGAAGAAACAGGGGGGATTCAGCCCCAGCATTTT.

In its sample, this clonotype was seen many times. The chain recombines TRBV29-1 with TRBJ2-1; D is perhaps TRBD1 or TRBD2 (5 bases each). Germline loops: CDR1 SQVTM, CDR2 ANQGSEA. This CDR3 is 13 amino acids long. Trimming took off 4 bases at V and 0 bases at J, with 7 bases between the two ends. CDR3 coding DNA: TGCAGCGTTGTTGGGGGCTCCTACAATGAGCAGTTCTTC. This sequence encodes CSVVGGSYNEQFF.

This clonotype has a handful of counts. The chain couples TRBV10-2 to TRBJ2-3; possible D gene TRBD1, 6 bases. The CDR3 covers 14 residues. Trimming shortened V by 3 bases and J by 6 bases, and 13 bases separated the two germline ends. The germline gives CDR1 WSHSY, CDR2 SAAADI. This CDR3 is CASSDRDRLDTQYF. The DNA for the CDR3 is TGCGCCAGCAGTGATCGAGACAGGCTGGATACGCAGTATTTT.

This clonotype was detected ten times or more. This sequence joins TRBV6-1 and TRBJ1-1; 8 bases match TRBD1. V was pared by 11 bases and J by 1 base, with 3 bases of the junction left unmatched. The CDR3 loop spans 12 amino acids. Germline CDR1 and CDR2: MNHNS and SASEGT. The CDR3 loop is CAGQGRNTEAFF. DNA for the CDR3: TGTGCCGGACAGGGAAGGAACACTGAAGCTTTCTTT.

This sequence joins TRBV20-1 and TRBJ1-5; no reliable D call. The V gene's germline CDR1 is DFQATT and CDR2 SNEGSKA (reference sequence). The CDR3 contains 13 residues. Trimming stripped 5 bases from V and 1 base from J, with 9 bases between. CDR3 residues: CSALGKSNQPQHF. The DNA of the CDR3 is TGCAGTGCTCTCGGGAAAAGCAATCAGCCCCAGCATTTT.

This clonotype was seen ten or more times. J is TRBJ2-2 and V is TRBV28; 9 bases align to TRBD2. The germline V gene encodes CDR1 MDHEN and CDR2 SYDVKM. V trimming: 3 bases; J trimming: 6 bases; junction bases outside the gene matches: 5. CDR3 length: 15 residues. The CDR3 DNA follows: TGTGCCAGCAGTTTGGGACTAGCAAAACCCGGGGAGCTGTTTTTT. Encoded protein: CASSLGLAKPGELFF.

In this sample, this clonotype turned up many times. The J gene is TRBJ2-7, the V gene TRBV7-9, with 8 nucleotides matching TRBD1. Germline CDR1 and CDR2: SEHNR and FQNEAQ (reference sequence). This CDR3 contains 13 residues. The V segment lost 7 bases and the J segment 2 bases; nucleotides outside the gene matches: 4. The CDR3 loop is CASTKQGAYEQYF. Here the CDR3 DNA reads TGTGCCAGCACTAAACAGGGGGCCTACGAGCAGTACTTC.

In this sample, this clonotype turned up many times. The J gene is TRBJ2-5, the V gene TRBV29-1; D uncertain. Germline assignment: CDR1 SQVTM and CDR2 ANQGSEA. The CDR3 runs 12 residues. Trimming left V 5 bases short and J 3 bases short, with 10 bases between. CDR3 sequence (DNA): TGCAGCGTTTTGACTGATGAAGAGACCCAGTACTTC. It specifies CSVLTDEETQYF.

This clonotype was found many times. The chain has TRBV15 and TRBJ2-3, with a weak D call TRBD2 (6 bases). Germline CDR1 and CDR2: LNHNV and YYDKDF (reference sequence). V was trimmed by 1 base and J by 3 bases, leaving 11 bases between them. The CDR3 runs to 15 residues. The CDR3 DNA reads TGTGCCACCAGCAGAGGCGGCGGGGTAACAGATACGCAGTATTTT. Protein product: CATSRGGGVTDTQYF.

This clonotype occurred a few times. The CDR3: CSALSNSHQPQHF. In nucleotides, the CDR3 is TGCAGTGCCCTCTCTAACAGCCATCAGCCCCAGCATTTT. This chain uses TRBV20-1 with TRBJ1-5; D unresolved. The germline CDR1 and CDR2 sequences are DFQATT and SNEGSKA (reference sequence). The CDR3 spans 13 residues. Trimming stripped 6 bases from V and 5 bases from J, with 14 bases between.

CDR3 region: CASSEYPSNTIYF. As DNA, the CDR3 is TGTGCCAGCAGTGAATACCCCTCGAACACCATATATTTT. This rearrangement joins TRBV25-1 to TRBJ1-3; no firm D call. Trimming stripped 0 bases from V and 7 bases from J, with 7 bases between. The CDR3 runs to 13 residues. The germline V gene has CDR1 MGHDK and CDR2 SYGVNS.